This TCR beta chain originates from a study of OX40 agonist ivuxolimab in advanced cancers. Trimming took 3 bases from V and 7 from J, leaving 12 bases between them. Germline values: CDR1 WNHNN, CDR2 SYGVQD (reference sequence). The CDR3 extends over 13 amino acids. Sequencing used immunoSEQ multiplex PCR; TCRdb keeps in-frame clones, though not all of them. In the table there are tens of thousands of clones, 81% of which are singletons. In its sample, this clone was seen a few times. The receptor comes from an adult with an advanced solid tumor such as melanoma, head and neck, liver or kidney cancer. This specimen consisted of CD4+ or CD8+ T cells sorted from blood, obtained in a trial of the OX40 agonist ivuxolimab. The V call is TRBV10-1, the J call TRBJ2-5, with D uncertain. The CDR3 nucleotides read TGCGCCAGCAGTGACTCCGGACCGGGGACCCAGTACTTC. Translation gives CASSDSGPGTQYF.